This T cell receptor (beta chain) originates from a study of cytomegalovirus exposure and HLA in healthy donors. This clone was counted a few times. Its antigen is unknown. Both 60 Vbeta primers and 13 Jbeta primers went into the PCR. This table comes from immunoSEQ multiplex PCR, and its TCRdb copy is limited to in-frame clones, with some not included. Here the sample spans approximately 170,000 clones, around three quarters being singletons. Trimming took 4 bases from V and 4 from J, leaving 16 bases between them. The CDR3 is 15 residues long. CDR1 and CDR2 (germline): MNHEY, SMNVEV (reference sequence). Study-wide results and caveats: Analysis was carried out at a later point, and it linked a missense DCLRE1C variant to TCR beta V- and J-gene trimming. Both high specificity and high sensitivity reportedly marked the classifier's diagnosis of cytomegalovirus status.

The chain uses TRBV27 and TRBJ1-1; TRBD1 is a possible D gene (6 bases). Input material: PBMCs. This TCR came from a woman aged 18 to 35 in good health and CMV-seronegative. The CDR3 is CASSSYRDEATEAFF. The CDR3 coding sequence is TGTGCCAGCAGTTCGTACAGGGACGAAGCCACTGAAGCTTTCTTT.